This is a list of T cell receptor beta chains from one sample in a study of T cell repertoires in cytomegalovirus infection. TCRdb reprocessed the reads via MiXCR and lists one record per CDR3 protein. The sample records 310,000 or so distinct CDR3 sequences, approximately 25% being singletons. These receptors lack a known antigen. The material was cultured PBMCs, obtained from culture after CMV antigen stimulation. These TCRs come from a human donor in good health (CMV status not recorded). Some clones in this sample may be carry-over from other donors' samples. CDR3s include the opening cysteine and the closing phenylalanine or tryptophan. Each record gives: V gene, D gene, J gene, clone size, CDR3 protein, CDR3 DNA. A D gene is named only where the DNA matches it firmly. Clone size is not always given. Where it is, it says once, few, many or a class for expanded clones.

TRBV20-1,NA,TRBJ2-5,once,CSASHTLQETQYF,TGCAGTGCTAGTCACACGCTACAAGAGACCCAGTACTTC
TRBV7-2,NA,TRBJ1-2,many,CASSITPGIYGYTF,TGTGCCAGCAGCATCACGCCCGGGATCTATGGCTACACCTTC
TRBV7-3,NA,TRBJ2-1,NA,CASSPPSHEQFF,TGTGCCAGCAGCCCACCTTCTCATGAGCAGTTCTTC
TRBV25-1,NA,TRBJ2-4,NA,CASSAGFSSIQYF,TGTGCCAGCAGTGCAGGCTTCTCAAGCATTCAGTACTTC
TRBV7-9,NA,TRBJ2-3,NA,CASRGSDTDTQYF,TGTGCCAGCAGAGGCAGCGACACAGATACGCAGTATTTT
TRBV7-2,NA,TRBJ1-5,many,CASSQRGGAAEQPQHF,TGTGCCAGCAGCCAACGGGGGGGGGCCGCTGAACAGCCCCAGCATTTT
TRBV28,NA,TRBJ1-1,few,CAILPGQRYTEAFF,TGTGCCATCCTGCCGGGACAAAGGTACACTGAAGCTTTCTTT
TRBV6-6,TRBD2,TRBJ2-3,NA,CASSSTGASGTPDTQYF,TGTGCCAGCAGTTCTACGGGTGCTAGCGGGACCCCAGATACGCAGTATTTT
TRBV7-2,NA,TRBJ1-5,NA,CASSLGTGRDQPQHF,TGTGCCAGCAGCTTAGGAACAGGGCGAGATCAGCCCCAGCATTTT
TRBV7-2,NA,TRBJ2-1,few,CASSDDTIASYIRDRYNEQFF,TGTGCCAGCAGCGACGATACGATAGCTAGCTATATCCGGGATCGGTACAATGAGCAGTTCTTC
TRBV6-5,NA,TRBJ1-4,NA,CASRRGPNEKLFF,TGTGCCAGCCGAAGAGGCCCTAATGAAAAACTGTTTTTT
TRBV6-5,NA,TRBJ2-1,NA,CASSYPLISAASSYNEQFF,TGTGCCAGCAGTTACCCCCTAATTAGCGCCGCGAGCTCCTACAATGAGCAGTTCTTC
TRBV6-1,NA,TRBJ1-6,many,CASTPSFAGSYNSPLHF,TGTGCCAGCACCCCCTCTTTCGCGGGCTCCTATAATTCACCCCTCCACTTT
TRBV15,NA,TRBJ2-3,few,CATSGRGRRSTDTQYF,TGTGCCACCAGCGGGCGGGGAAGGAGGAGCACAGATACGCAGTATTTT
TRBV5-6,NA,TRBJ2-2,NA,CASSLALTGVNTGELFF,TGTGCCAGCAGCTTGGCCTTGACAGGAGTGAACACCGGGGAGCTGTTTTTT
TRBV6-8,TRBD2,TRBJ2-1,NA,CASSYLGLAGQNNEQFF,TGTGCCAGCAGTTACCTGGGACTAGCGGGCCAGAACAATGAGCAGTTCTTC
TRBV10-3,TRBD2,TRBJ2-1,few,CAISDLLSGRANEQFF,TGTGCCATCAGTGATTTACTAAGCGGGAGGGCCAATGAGCAGTTCTTC
TRBV27,TRBD2,TRBJ2-1,many,CASSAGAWGLAQFF,TGTGCCAGCAGTGCGGGGGCCTGGGGACTAGCGCAGTTCTTC
TRBV28,NA,TRBJ2-1,NA,CASSLDQGSNNEQFF,TGTGCCAGCAGTTTAGATCAGGGGAGTAACAATGAGCAGTTCTTC
TRBV28,TRBD2,TRBJ2-1,NA,CASSPSGLTRNEQFF,TGTGCCAGCAGTCCTAGCGGACTTACCCGGAATGAGCAGTTCTTC
TRBV6-1,NA,TRBJ2-1,NA,CASSEEVYYYNEQFF,TGTGCCAGCAGTGAAGAGGTATACTATTACAATGAGCAGTTCTTC
TRBV7-2,TRBD1,TRBJ1-1,few,CASSDRQGARQFFLF,TGTGCCAGCAGCGACAGGCAGGGGGCGCGGCAATTTTTCCTCTTT
TRBV28,TRBD1,TRBJ1-1,NA,CASSLVGTGDTEAFF,TGTGCCAGCAGTTTAGTTGGGACAGGTGACACTGAAGCTTTCTTT
TRBV7-9,TRBD1,TRBJ2-7,few,CASKGQGIYEQYF,TGTGCCAGCAAGGGACAGGGAATTTACGAGCAGTACTTC
TRBV20-1,TRBD2,TRBJ2-1,many,CSAQLITSGRRNEQFF,TGCAGTGCCCAATTGATAACTAGCGGGAGAAGAAATGAGCAGTTCTTC
TRBV7-9,NA,TRBJ2-3,NA,CASSQDRQGGGTDTQYF,TGTGCCAGCAGCCAAGACCGGCAGGGAGGTGGCACAGATACGCAGTATTTT
TRBV10-3,NA,TRBJ2-3,NA,CAISDYTDTQYF,TGTGCCATCAGTGACTACACAGATACGCAGTATTTT
TRBV5-8,NA,TRBJ2-6,NA,CAGGTGLHTGANVLTF,TGTGCCGGCGGCACGGGGCTCCACACTGGGGCCAACGTCCTGACTTTC
TRBV7-2,NA,TRBJ2-3,many,CASSYTGTSTDTQYF,TGTGCCAGCAGCTACACAGGGACTAGCACAGATACGCAGTATTTT
TRBV7-2,NA,TRBJ2-2,many,CASSLVQGNGELFF,TGTGCCAGCAGCTTAGTTCAGGGGAACGGGGAGCTGTTTTTT
TRBV12-3/TRBV12-4,NA,TRBJ1-5,NA,CASSHRTAEYNQPQHF,TGTGCCAGCAGTCACCGGACAGCTGAATACAATCAGCCCCAGCATTTT
TRBV7-2,NA,TRBJ2-5,many,CASSLASHQETQYF,TGTGCCAGCAGCTTAGCCTCCCACCAAGAGACCCAGTACTTC
TRBV12-3/TRBV12-4,TRBD1,TRBJ1-2,many,CASSSWQGAYGYTF,TGTGCCAGCAGTTCGTGGCAGGGGGCATATGGCTACACCTTC
TRBV15,NA,TRBJ1-5,NA,CATSRDSDQPQHF,TGTGCCACCAGCAGAGATTCCGATCAGCCCCAGCATTTT
TRBV12-3/TRBV12-4,NA,TRBJ2-3,many,CASSPPGLPTQYF,TGTGCCAGCAGTCCGCCGGGACTGCCTACGCAGTATTTT